This TCR beta chain was recorded in a study of post-analysis software for immune sequencing data (dated by TCRdb to between 2014 and 2016). For context, the study as a whole: The recorded disease courses included relapsing-remitting, secondary progressive and progressive-relapsing multiple sclerosis, and some patients had no subtype annotation. A subset of samples was prepared in parallel using single-end sample barcoding, then pooled and co-amplified after Illumina adapter ligation. The patient repertoires were compared against around 11 previously published healthy control repertoires obtained from donors aged about 6 to 28 years.

To demonstrate the VDJtools post-analysis software, the study profiled TCR beta repertoires from the peripheral blood of about 13 young patients with multiple sclerosis. The patients with multiple sclerosis were children and adolescents between roughly 6 and 17 years of age. To prepare the library, PCR was applied. Sequencing was carried out with an Illumina HiSeq 2500. Unique molecular identifiers were incorporated into TCR beta cDNA libraries to reduce PCR and sequencing biases. Every 1 to 10 million input T cells yielded 500,000 or so cDNA molecules, meaning each molecule approximated one T cell. Patient libraries were prepared and sequenced with the same protocol used for the earlier healthy control dataset. Samples belonging to the same batch were prepared together, multiplexed and sequenced on a shared HiSeq lane. The study's processing was this. MIGEC was used to process the raw barcoded reads, and molecular identifier groups with only a single read were discarded before consensus assembly and CDR3 extraction. VDJtools was used for post-analysis of the clonotype tables, and diversity was normalized by down-sampling every dataset to the size of the smallest sample. Repertoire overlap clustering matched CDR3 amino acid but not nucleotide sequences to correct batch-related cross-sample contamination. The public reads were run again by TCRdb, first through fastp at Q25 and then through MiXCR, and only productive beta chains were kept. CDR3 protein duplicates are merged, each entry listing the most common genes and DNA. V and J calls and clone size were set by TCRdb, not the authors. Counted in this sample were some 370,000 distinct CDR3 sequences; around 37% of them appeared once. Of the sample, 13% is held by the ten largest clones.

The research as a whole found: Significantly higher frequencies in patients than in controls were found for roughly 5 TRBV segments, including TRBV5-6, TRBV5-1 and TRBV20-1. When samples were clustered directly using the F measure, samples prepared in the same batch co-clustered strongly, which prompted a batch-effect correction. The multiple sclerosis patient group was slightly younger than the control group. Compared with controls, multiple sclerosis patients had significantly lower normalized Chao1 diversity, a finding suggesting substantial peripheral T-cell clonal expansion.

In regard to this clonotype: Its antigen target is currently unknown. The sample holds no much larger clone one base away, and base qualities are not on file.

V is reduced by 5 bases and J by 4 bases, leaving a spacing of 26 bases between them. The germline V gene provides CDR1 SGHVS and CDR2 FQNEAQ. The CDR3 holds 18 amino acids from the cysteine to the phenylalanine. Only the CDR3 DNA stays, 54 bases, in frame from base 1. This TCR was recovered from a girl aged 5-17 years with multiple sclerosis. The chain is encoded by TRBV7-8 joined to TRBJ2-5, and the D gene may be TRBD2, 6 bases matching. The sequenced sample consisted of blood. The bases are TGTGCCAGCAGCCCAAACTCACCGGCGGGGTTACAACTAGAGACCCAGTACTTC. This yields the protein CASSPNSPAGLQLETQYF.